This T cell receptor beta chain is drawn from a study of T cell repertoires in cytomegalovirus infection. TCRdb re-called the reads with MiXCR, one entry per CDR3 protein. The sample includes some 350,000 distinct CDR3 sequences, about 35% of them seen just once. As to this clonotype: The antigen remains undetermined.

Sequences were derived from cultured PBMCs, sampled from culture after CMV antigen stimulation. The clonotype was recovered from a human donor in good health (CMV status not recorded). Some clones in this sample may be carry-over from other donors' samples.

The CDR3: CASSRGSSGLNTGELFF. The CDR3 coding sequence is TGCGCCAGCAGCCGCGGCTCTAGCGGGCTGAACACCGGGGAGCTGTTTTTT. This chain links TRBV4-1 with TRBJ2-2; 8 bases are shared with TRBD2. Germline lookup yields CDR1 MGHRA and CDR2 YSYEKL. The length of the CDR3 is 17 residues. With 4 bases clipped from V and 1 base from J, the junction kept 8 bases outside the gene matches.